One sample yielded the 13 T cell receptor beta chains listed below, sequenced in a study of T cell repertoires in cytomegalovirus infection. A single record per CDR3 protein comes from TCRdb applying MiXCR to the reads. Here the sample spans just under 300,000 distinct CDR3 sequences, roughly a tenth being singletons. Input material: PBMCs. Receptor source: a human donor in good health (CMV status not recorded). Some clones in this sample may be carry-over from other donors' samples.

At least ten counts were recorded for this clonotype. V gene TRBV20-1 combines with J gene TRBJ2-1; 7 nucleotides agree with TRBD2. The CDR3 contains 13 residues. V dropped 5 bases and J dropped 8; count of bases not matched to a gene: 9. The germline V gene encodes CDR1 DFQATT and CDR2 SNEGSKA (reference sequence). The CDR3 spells CSAYRLAVDEQFF. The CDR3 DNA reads TGCAGTGCTTATAGACTAGCCGTCGATGAGCAGTTCTTC.

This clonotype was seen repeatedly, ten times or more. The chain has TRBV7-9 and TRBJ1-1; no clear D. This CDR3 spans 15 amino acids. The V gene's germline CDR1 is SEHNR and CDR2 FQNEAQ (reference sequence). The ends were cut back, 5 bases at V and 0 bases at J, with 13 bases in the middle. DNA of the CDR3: TGTGCCAGCAGCCGTTCATGGGAAATGAACACTGAAGCTTTCTTT. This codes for CASSRSWEMNTEAFF. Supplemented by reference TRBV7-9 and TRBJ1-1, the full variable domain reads DTGVSQNPRHKITKRGQNVTFRCDPISEHNRLYWYRQTLGQGPEFLTYFQNEAQLEKSRLLSDRFSAERPKGSFSTLEIQRTEQGDSAMYLCASSRSWEMNTEAFFGQGTRLTVV.

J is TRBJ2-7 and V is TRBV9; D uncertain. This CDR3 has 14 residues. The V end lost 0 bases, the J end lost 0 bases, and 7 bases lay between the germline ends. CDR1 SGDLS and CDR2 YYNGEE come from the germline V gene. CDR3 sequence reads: CASSVEPDSYEQYF. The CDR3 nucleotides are TGTGCCAGCAGCGTAGAACCAGACTCCTACGAGCAGTACTTC.

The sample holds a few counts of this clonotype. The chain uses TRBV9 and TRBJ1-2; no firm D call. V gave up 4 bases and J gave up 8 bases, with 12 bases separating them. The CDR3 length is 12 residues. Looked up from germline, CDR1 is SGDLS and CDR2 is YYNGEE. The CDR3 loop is CASSPRADGYTF. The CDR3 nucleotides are TGTGCCAGCAGCCCACGGGCGGACGGCTACACCTTC.

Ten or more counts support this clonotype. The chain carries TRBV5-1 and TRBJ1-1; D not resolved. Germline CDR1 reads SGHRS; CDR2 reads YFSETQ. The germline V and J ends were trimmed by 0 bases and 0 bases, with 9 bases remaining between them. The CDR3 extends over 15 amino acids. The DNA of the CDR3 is TGCGCCAGCAGCTTGGAGGGAAACATGAACACTGAAGCTTTCTTT. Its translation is CASSLEGNMNTEAFF.

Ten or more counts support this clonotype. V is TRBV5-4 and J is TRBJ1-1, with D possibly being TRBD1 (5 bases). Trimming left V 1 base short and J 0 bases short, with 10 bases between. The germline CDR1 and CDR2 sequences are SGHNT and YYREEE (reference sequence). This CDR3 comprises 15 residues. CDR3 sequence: CASSLTDRMNTEAFF. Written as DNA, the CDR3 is TGTGCCAGCAGCTTGACCGACAGAATGAACACTGAAGCTTTCTTT.

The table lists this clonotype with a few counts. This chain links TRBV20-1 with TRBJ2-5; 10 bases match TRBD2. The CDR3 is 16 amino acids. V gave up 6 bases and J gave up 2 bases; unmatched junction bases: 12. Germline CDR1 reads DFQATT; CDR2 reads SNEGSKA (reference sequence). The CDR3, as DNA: TGCAGTGCGACGGCCTCACTAGCGGGGAGTCAAGAGACCCAGTACTTC. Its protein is CSATASLAGSQETQYF.

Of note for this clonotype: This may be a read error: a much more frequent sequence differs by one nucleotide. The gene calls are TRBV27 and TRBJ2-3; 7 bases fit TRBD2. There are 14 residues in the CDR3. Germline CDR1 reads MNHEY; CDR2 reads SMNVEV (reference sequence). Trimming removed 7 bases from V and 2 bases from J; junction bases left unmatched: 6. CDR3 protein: CASTRGGDTDTQYF. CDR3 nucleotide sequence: TGTGCCAGCACCCGGGGAGGGGACACAGATACGCAGTATTTT.

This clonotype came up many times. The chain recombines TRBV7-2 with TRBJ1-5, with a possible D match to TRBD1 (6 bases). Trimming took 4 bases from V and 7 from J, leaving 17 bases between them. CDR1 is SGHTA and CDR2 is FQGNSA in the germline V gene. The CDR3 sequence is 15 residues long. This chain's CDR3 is CASSSRQAYSQPQHF. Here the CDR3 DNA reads TGTGCCAGCAGCTCGAGACAGGCCTACTCGCAGCCCCAGCATTTT.

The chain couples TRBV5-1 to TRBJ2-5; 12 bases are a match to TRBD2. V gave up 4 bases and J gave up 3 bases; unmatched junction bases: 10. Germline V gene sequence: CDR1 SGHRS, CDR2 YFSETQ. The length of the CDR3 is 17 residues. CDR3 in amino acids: CASSLPSGGAGEETQYF. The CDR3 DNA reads TGCGCCAGCAGCCTCCCTAGCGGGGGGGCTGGGGAAGAGACCCAGTACTTC.

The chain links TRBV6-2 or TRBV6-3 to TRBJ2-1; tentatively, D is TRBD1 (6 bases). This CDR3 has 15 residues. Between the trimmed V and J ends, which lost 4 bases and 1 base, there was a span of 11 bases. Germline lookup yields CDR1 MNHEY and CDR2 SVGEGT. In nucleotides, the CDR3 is TGTGCCAGCAGTTGGCAGGGGTTGTCCTACAATGAGCAGTTCTTC. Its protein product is CASSWQGLSYNEQFF.

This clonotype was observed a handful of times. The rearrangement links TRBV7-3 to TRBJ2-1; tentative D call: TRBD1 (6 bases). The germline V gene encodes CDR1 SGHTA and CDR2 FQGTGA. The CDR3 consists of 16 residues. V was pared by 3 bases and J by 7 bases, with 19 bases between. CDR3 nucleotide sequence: TGTGCCAGCAGCTTGCCAACTCTAGGTCAGGGGAATGAGCAGTTCTTC. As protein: CASSLPTLGQGNEQFF.

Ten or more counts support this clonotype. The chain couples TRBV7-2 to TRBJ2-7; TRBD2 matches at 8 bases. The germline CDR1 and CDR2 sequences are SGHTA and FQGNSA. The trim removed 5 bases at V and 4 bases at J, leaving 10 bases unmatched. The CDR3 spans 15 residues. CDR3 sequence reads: CASSPGGGRPYEQYV. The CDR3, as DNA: TGTGCCAGCAGCCCGGGGGGGGGGCGCCCGTACGAGCAGTACGTC.